This is a list of T cell receptor beta chains from one sample in a study of cytomegalovirus exposure and HLA in healthy donors. The assay was immunoSEQ multiplex PCR, and TCRdb's table has in-frame clones only and misses some. The data contain roughly 200,000 clones, 82% of them seen just once; the ten biggest clones take up 2.5% to 3.5%. What was sequenced was PBMCs. Receptors originate from a woman between 40 and 50 years old in good health and CMV-seronegative. Each CDR3 is given with its conserved first and last residue. A D gene is named only where the DNA matches it firmly. Where a row states a size, it is once, few, many or the class of an expanded clone; other rows omit it.

v_gene: TRBV5-4
abundance: few
d_gene: TRBD2
j_gene: TRBJ2-7
CDR3nt: TGTGCCAGCAGCTTGGTCTTAGGGACTAGCGCCTACGAGCAGTACTTC
CDR3aa: CASSLVLGTSAYEQYF

v_gene: TRBV5-6
abundance: -
d_gene: -
j_gene: TRBJ2-3
CDR3nt: TGTGCCAGCAGCTTGGGGACAGCCCTCCCCACAGATACGCAGTATTTT
CDR3aa: CASSLGTALPTDTQYF

v_gene: TRBV19
abundance: -
d_gene: -
j_gene: TRBJ1-5
CDR3nt: TGTGCCAGTACCCCAATGGTTCGTTTGGGTGCGGGGCCCCAGCATTTT
CDR3aa: CASTPMVRLGAGPQHF

v_gene: TRBV13
abundance: once
d_gene: TRBD2
j_gene: TRBJ2-7
CDR3nt: TGTGCCAGCAGCTTCGGCGGGACTAGCGGGAGCTCCGAGCAGTACTTC
CDR3aa: CASSFGGTSGSSEQYF

v_gene: TRBV19
abundance: -
d_gene: TRBD2
j_gene: TRBJ2-1
CDR3nt: TGTGCCAGTCAGACTAGCGGGACCTCCTCCTACAATGAGCAGTTCTTC
CDR3aa: CASQTSGTSSYNEQFF

v_gene: TRBV7-9
abundance: -
d_gene: -
j_gene: TRBJ1-2
CDR3nt: TGTGCCAGCAGCTTAGGGCTAAGCGGACAGCATGGCTACACCTTC
CDR3aa: CASSLGLSGQHGYTF

v_gene: TRBV30
abundance: -
d_gene: -
j_gene: TRBJ1-5
CDR3nt: TGTGCCTGGAGTGAGGGGCTACAGGGTACCCAGCCCCAGCATTTT
CDR3aa: CAWSEGLQGTQPQHF

v_gene: TRBV5-1
abundance: -
d_gene: TRBD2
j_gene: TRBJ2-3
CDR3nt: TGCGCCAGCAGCTTTCCCGGGACTAGCGGGAGGGCTAGCACAGATACGCAGTATTTT
CDR3aa: CASSFPGTSGRASTDTQYF

v_gene: TRBV7-9
abundance: -
d_gene: -
j_gene: TRBJ2-7
CDR3nt: TGTGCCAGCAGCTCCAGGGACTACGAGCAGTACTTC
CDR3aa: CASSSRDYEQYF

v_gene: TRBV7-8
abundance: -
d_gene: -
j_gene: TRBJ2-7
CDR3nt: TGTGCCAGCAGCTTAAATCAGGGCTACGAGCAGTACTTC
CDR3aa: CASSLNQGYEQYF

v_gene: TRBV19
abundance: -
d_gene: -
j_gene: TRBJ1-1
CDR3nt: TGTGCCAGTACCGAGGGTACGAACACTGAAGCTTTCTTT
CDR3aa: CASTEGTNTEAFF

v_gene: TRBV5-1
abundance: -
d_gene: -
j_gene: TRBJ2-7
CDR3nt: TGCGCCAGCAGCTCCGAGGGCGGGCGTGATTTCGAGCAGTACTTC
CDR3aa: CASSSEGGRDFEQYF

v_gene: TRBV19
abundance: -
d_gene: -
j_gene: TRBJ1-1
CDR3nt: TGTGCCAGTAGTCACGGCGGGGGTTGGCGGGTGAACACTGAAGCTTTCTTT
CDR3aa: CASSHGGGWRVNTEAFF

v_gene: TRBV30
abundance: -
d_gene: -
j_gene: TRBJ2-5
CDR3nt: TGTGCCTGGAGTCCTACTATGGTTAGGGAGACCCAGTACTTC
CDR3aa: CAWSPTMVRETQYF

v_gene: TRBV7-9
abundance: -
d_gene: -
j_gene: TRBJ1-4
CDR3nt: TGTGCCAGCAGCTCGGCAGGGGTAGCTGAAAAACTGTTTTTT
CDR3aa: CASSSAGVAEKLFF

v_gene: TRBV4-1
abundance: -
d_gene: TRBD2
j_gene: TRBJ2-5
CDR3nt: TGCGCCAGCAGCCACCTAGCGGGGGAGGGGGAGACCCAGTACTTC
CDR3aa: CASSHLAGEGETQYF

v_gene: TRBV5-4
abundance: -
d_gene: TRBD2
j_gene: TRBJ2-3
CDR3nt: TGTGCCAGCAGCCGGACTAGCGGGAGCGCAACAGATACGCAGTATTTT
CDR3aa: CASSRTSGSATDTQYF

v_gene: TRBV9
abundance: -
d_gene: -
j_gene: TRBJ2-6
CDR3nt: TGTGCCAGCAGCCCTCCCCGGGGGACTGGGGCCAACGTCCTGACTTTC
CDR3aa: CASSPPRGTGANVLTF

v_gene: TRBV7-9
abundance: medium-sized
d_gene: -
j_gene: TRBJ1-1
CDR3nt: TGTGCCAGCAATCGGGGGGCCGCTGAAGCTTTCTTT
CDR3aa: CASNRGAAEAFF

v_gene: TRBV19
abundance: -
d_gene: -
j_gene: TRBJ1-4
CDR3nt: TGTGCCAGTAGCCTCCCAGATGAAAAACTGTTTTTT
CDR3aa: CASSLPDEKLFF